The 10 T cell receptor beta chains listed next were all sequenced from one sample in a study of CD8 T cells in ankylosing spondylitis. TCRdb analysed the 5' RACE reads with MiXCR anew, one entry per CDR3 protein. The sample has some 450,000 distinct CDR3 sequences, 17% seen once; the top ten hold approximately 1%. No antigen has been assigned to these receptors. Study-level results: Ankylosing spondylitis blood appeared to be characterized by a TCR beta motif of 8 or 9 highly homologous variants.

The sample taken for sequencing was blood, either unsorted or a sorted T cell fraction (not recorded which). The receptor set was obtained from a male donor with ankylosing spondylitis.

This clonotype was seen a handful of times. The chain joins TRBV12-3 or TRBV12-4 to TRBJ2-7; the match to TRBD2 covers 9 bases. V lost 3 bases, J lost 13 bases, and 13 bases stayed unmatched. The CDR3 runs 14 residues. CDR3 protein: CASSFRAGGPARYF. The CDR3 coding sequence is TGTGCCAGCAGTTTTCGGGCGGGGGGGCCAGCCCGCTACTTC.

The CDR3 protein is CAIAPGTVGETQYF. CDR3 DNA sequence: TGTGCCATCGCTCCCGGGACAGTCGGGGAGACCCAGTACTTC. The chain uses TRBV24-1 and TRBJ2-5; 7 bases map to TRBD1. V lost 11 bases, J lost 5 bases, and 13 bases stayed unmatched. The CDR3 covers 14 residues. CDR1 and CDR2 (germline): KGHDR, SFDVKD.

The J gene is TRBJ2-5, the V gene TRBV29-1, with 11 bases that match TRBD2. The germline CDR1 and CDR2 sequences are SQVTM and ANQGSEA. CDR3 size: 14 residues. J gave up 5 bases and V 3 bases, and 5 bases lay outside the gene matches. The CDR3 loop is CSVDPSGRRETQYF. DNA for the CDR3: TGCAGCGTTGATCCTAGCGGGAGGAGGGAGACCCAGTACTTC.

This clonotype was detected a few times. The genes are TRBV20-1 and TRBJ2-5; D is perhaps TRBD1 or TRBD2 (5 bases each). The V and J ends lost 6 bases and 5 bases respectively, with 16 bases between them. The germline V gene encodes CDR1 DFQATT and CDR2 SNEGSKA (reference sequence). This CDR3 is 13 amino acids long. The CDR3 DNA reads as TGCAGTGCGGCCGGGACGGGGATGGAGACCCAGTACTTC. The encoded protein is CSAAGTGMETQYF.

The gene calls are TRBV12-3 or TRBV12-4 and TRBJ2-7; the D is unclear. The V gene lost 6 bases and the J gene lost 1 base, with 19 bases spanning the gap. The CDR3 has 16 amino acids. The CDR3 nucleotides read TGTGCCAGCAGCCCCATCCTCGGTGGGGTTTCCTACGAGCAGTACTTC. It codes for CASSPILGGVSYEQYF.

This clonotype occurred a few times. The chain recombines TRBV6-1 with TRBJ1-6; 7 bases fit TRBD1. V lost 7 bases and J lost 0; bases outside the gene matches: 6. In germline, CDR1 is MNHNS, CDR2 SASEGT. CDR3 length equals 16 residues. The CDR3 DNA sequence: TGTGCCAGCAAGGGACAGTCGAGCTCCTATAATTCACCCCTCCACTTT. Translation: CASKGQSSSYNSPLHF.

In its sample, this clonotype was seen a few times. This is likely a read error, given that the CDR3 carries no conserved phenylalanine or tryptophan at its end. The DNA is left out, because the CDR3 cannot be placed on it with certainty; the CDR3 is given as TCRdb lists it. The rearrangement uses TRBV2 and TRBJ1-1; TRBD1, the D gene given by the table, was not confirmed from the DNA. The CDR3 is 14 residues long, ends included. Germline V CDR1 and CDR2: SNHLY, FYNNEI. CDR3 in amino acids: CASSPGTGGAVRLG.

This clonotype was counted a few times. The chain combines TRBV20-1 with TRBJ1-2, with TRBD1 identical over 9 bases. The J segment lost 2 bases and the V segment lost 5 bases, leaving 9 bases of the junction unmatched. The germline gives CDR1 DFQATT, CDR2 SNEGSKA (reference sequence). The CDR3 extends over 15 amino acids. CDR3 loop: CSAYPGTGRNYGYTF. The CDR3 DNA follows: TGCAGTGCTTATCCCGGGACAGGGAGGAACTATGGCTACACCTTC.

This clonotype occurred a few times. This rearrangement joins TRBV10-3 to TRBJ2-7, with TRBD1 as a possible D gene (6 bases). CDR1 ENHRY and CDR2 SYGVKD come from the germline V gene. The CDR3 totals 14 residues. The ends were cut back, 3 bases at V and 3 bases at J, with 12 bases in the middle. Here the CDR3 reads CAISDSGTLYEQYF. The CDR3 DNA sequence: TGTGCCATCAGTGACTCCGGGACACTCTACGAGCAGTACTTC.

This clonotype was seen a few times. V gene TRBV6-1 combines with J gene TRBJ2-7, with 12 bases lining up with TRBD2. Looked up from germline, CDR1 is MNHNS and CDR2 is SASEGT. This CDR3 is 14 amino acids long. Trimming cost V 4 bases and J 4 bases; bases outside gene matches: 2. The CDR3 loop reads CASSGLAGVYEQYF. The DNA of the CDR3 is TGTGCCAGCAGTGGACTAGCGGGAGTTTACGAGCAGTACTTC.